This T cell receptor beta chain comes out of a study of T cells in Graves' hyperthyroidism and ophthalmopathy. Broader study findings: Ophthalmopathy, as predicted by the model, came a median about seven months after the prediction.

Worth noting for this clonotype: Its antigen is undetermined.

The CDR3 is 14 residues long. V shed 8 bases, J shed 6 bases, and the junction held 12 bases outside the gene matches. CDR1 is MGHDK, CDR2 SYGVNS, per germline. Clinical symptoms, serum thyroxine and TRAb, thyroid ultrasound and orbital computed tomography were used for the diagnoses. RNA transcripts provided the source from which TCR beta CDR3 regions were amplified. TCR CDR3 regions were first amplified by RT-PCR with HTBI primers. TCRdb reprocessed the multiplex PCR reads via MiXCR and lists one record per CDR3 protein. The data show about 840,000 distinct CDR3 sequences, 38% seen once. This rearrangement joins TRBV25-1 to TRBJ1-2; 7 bases are a match to TRBD1. This TCR came from a man between 18 and 29 years old with Graves' hyperthyroidism. Sample: blood. The CDR3 region is CASQTAGGQNGYTF. The DNA of the CDR3 is TGTGCCAGCCAAACGGCAGGGGGACAGAATGGCTACACCTTC.